This T cell receptor (beta chain) was identified in a study of blood T cell repertoires in COVID-19. Study-wide context: Samples of COVID-19 (acute and convalescent) were obtained from the United States, Italy and Spain.

This table comes from immunoSEQ multiplex PCR, and its TCRdb copy is limited to in-frame clones, with some not included. The data hold around 300,000 clones, with 80% to 90% observed a single time. There are 18 residues in the CDR3. Trimming cost V 4 bases and J 1 base; bases outside gene matches: 14. From germline, CDR1 is SQVTM and CDR2 ANQGSEA. This receptor was identified in a woman aged 18-30 years who had recovered from COVID-19. The V call is TRBV29-1, the J call TRBJ1-2; 11 nucleotides line up with TRBD1. The sample consisted of PBMCs or T cells enriched from blood (not recorded which). The CDR3 coding sequence is TGCAGCGTTGTAGGGCCGTTGGGACAGGGGGAAATTAACTATGGCTACACCTTC. Protein product: CSVVGPLGQGEINYGYTF.